This T cell receptor beta chain was captured in a study of response to subunit inactivated influenza vaccine. Study results and caveats: A suggestion made by the authors is that each seasonal influenza vaccination recruits few new T cells.

To note about this clonotype: Its antigen remains unknown.

CDR3 length equals 14 residues. Germline-derived CDR1 and CDR2 are LGHNA and YSLEER. The J segment lost 8 bases and the V segment lost 1 base, leaving 5 bases of the junction unmatched. TCRdb fed the RT-PCR reads into MiXCR, producing one record per CDR3 protein. This repertoire shows roughly 650,000 distinct CDR3 sequences, 15% to 18% found once; its top ten account for 11%. Here the sequenced sample was PBMCs from blood, taken about 11 days after vaccination. The chain is built from TRBV4-3 and TRBJ2-1; 7 nucleotides align to TRBD2. The TCR was taken from a man aged 50-59 years who received an inactivated influenza vaccine. The CDR3 protein is CASSQGDYFDEQFF. In DNA form, the CDR3 reads TGCGCCAGCAGCCAAGGGGACTACTTCGATGAGCAGTTCTTC.